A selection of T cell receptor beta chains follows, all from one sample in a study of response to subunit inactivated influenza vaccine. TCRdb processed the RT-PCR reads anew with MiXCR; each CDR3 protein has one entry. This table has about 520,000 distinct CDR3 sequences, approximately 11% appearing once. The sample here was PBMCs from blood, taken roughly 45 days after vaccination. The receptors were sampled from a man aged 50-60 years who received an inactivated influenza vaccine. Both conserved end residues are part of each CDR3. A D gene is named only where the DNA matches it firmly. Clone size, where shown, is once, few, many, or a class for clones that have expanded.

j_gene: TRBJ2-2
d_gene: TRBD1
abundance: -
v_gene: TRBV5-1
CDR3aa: CASSLQSRDSNTGELFF
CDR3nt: TGCGCCAGCAGCCTACAAAGCAGGGACAGCAACACCGGGGAGCTGTTTTTT

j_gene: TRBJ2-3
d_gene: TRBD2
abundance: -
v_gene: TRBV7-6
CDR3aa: CASSRLAGGVTDTQYF
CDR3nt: TGTGCCAGCAGCCGGCTAGCGGGGGGGGTCACAGATACGCAGTATTTT

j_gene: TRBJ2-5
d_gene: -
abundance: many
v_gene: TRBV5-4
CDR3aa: CASSSTDYQETQYF
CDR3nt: TGTGCCAGCAGCTCGACAGATTACCAAGAGACCCAGTACTTC

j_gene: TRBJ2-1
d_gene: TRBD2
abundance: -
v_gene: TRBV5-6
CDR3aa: CASSLATSGPLGQFF
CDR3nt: TGTGCCAGCAGCTTGGCAACTAGCGGGCCCCTCGGGCAGTTCTTC

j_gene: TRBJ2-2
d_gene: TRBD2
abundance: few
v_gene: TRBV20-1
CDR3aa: CSASISGGDTGELFF
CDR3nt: TGCAGTGCTAGTATTAGCGGGGGGGACACCGGGGAGCTGTTTTTT

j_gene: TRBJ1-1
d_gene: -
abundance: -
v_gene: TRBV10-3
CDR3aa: CAIRQGRDTEAFF
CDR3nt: TGTGCCATCAGACAGGGTAGGGACACTGAAGCTTTCTTT

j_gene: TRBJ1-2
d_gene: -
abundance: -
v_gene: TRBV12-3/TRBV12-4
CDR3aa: CASSQGRTRYGYTF
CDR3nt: TGTGCCAGCAGTCAGGGACGGACTCGCTATGGCTACACCTTC

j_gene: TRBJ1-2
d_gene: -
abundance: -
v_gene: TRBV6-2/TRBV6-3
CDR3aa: CASSYSNGYGYTF
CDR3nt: TGTGCCAGCAGTTACTCGAACGGGTATGGCTACACCTTC

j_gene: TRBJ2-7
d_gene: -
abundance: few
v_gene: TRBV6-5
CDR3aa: CASSYGGIYEQYF
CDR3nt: TGTGCCAGCAGTTACGGGGGTATCTACGAGCAGTACTTC

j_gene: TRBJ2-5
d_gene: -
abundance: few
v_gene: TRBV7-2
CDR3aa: CASSLGVRVKETQYF
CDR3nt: TGTGCCAGCAGCTTAGGGGTCCGAGTAAAAGAGACCCAGTACTTC

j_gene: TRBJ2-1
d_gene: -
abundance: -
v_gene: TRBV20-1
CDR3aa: CSASKRAELVSYNEQFF
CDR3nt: TGCAGTGCTTCCAAGAGGGCCGAACTTGTTTCCTACAATGAGCAGTTCTTC

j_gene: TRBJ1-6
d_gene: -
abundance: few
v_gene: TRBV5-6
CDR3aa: CASSQPGGVGYNSPLHF
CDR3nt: TGTGCCAGCAGCCAGCCGGGTGGGGTCGGATATAATTCACCCCTCCACTTT

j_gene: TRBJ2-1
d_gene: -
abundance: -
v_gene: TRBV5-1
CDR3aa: CASSNQGGAYNEQFF
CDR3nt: TGCGCCAGCTCCAATCAGGGGGGGGCTTACAATGAGCAGTTCTTC

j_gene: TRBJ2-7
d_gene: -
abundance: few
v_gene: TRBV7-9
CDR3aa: CASSSVGEQYF
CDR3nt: TGTGCCAGCAGCTCCGTCGGCGAGCAGTACTTC

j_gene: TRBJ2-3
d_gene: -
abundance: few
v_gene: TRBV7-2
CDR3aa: CASSPRRPKTDTQYF
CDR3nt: TGTGCCAGCAGCCCCCGCCGGCCGAAGACAGATACGCAGTATTTT

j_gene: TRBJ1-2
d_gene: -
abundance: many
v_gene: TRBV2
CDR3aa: CASSGQQLYGYTF
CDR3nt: TGTGCCAGCAGCGGACAGCAACTCTATGGCTACACCTTC

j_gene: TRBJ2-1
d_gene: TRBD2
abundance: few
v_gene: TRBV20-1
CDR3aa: CSATSGTSAYNEQFF
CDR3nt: TGCAGTGCTACCTCCGGGACTAGCGCCTACAATGAGCAGTTCTTC

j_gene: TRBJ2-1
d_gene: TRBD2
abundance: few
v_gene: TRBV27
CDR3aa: CASSLLLAGDPDEQFF
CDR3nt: TGTGCCAGCAGTTTACTTCTAGCGGGAGATCCCGATGAGCAGTTCTTC

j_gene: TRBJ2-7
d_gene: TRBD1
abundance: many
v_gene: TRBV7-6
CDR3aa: CASSLGQDYEQYF
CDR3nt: TGTGCCAGCAGCCTTGGACAGGACTACGAGCAGTACTTC

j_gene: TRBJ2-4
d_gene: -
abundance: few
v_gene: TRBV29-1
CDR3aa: CSGEDGNIQYF
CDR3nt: TGCAGCGGGGAGGATGGGAACATTCAGTACTTC

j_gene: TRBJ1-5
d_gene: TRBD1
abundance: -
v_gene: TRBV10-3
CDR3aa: CAISNDRVANQPQHF
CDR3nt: TGTGCCATCAGCAACGACAGGGTCGCCAATCAGCCCCAGCATTTT

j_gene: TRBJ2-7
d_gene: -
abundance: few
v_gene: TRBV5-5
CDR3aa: CASSPQGLWEQYF
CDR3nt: TGTGCCAGCAGTCCTCAGGGTTTATGGGAGCAGTACTTC

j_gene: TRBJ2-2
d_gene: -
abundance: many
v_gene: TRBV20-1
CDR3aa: CSAVKSAAAGELFF
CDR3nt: TGCAGTGCCGTGAAGTCGGCCGCGGCCGGGGAGCTGTTTTTT

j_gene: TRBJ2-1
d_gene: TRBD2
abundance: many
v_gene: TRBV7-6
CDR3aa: CASSPLAARANEQFF
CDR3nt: TGTGCCAGCAGCCCTCTAGCGGCGAGGGCCAATGAGCAGTTCTTC

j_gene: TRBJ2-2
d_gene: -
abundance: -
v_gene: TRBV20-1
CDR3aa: CSAPKTGELFF
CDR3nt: TGCAGTGCTCCAAAAACCGGGGAGCTGTTTTTT

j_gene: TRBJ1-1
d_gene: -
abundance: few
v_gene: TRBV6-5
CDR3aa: CASSYSWPGEGTEAFF
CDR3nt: TGTGCCAGCAGTTACTCGTGGCCAGGGGAGGGCACTGAAGCTTTCTTT

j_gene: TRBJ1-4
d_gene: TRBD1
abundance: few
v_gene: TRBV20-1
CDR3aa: CSARGQGDEKLFF
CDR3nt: TGCAGTGCTAGAGGGCAGGGGGATGAAAAACTGTTTTTT

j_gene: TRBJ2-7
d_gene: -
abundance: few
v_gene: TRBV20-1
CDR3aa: CSARDGSRTSYEQYF
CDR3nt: TGCAGTGCTAGAGATGGGAGCCGGACGTCCTACGAGCAGTACTTC

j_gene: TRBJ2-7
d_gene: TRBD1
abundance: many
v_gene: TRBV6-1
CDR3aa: CASSEAGQGGTYEQYF
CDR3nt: TGTGCCAGCAGTGAAGCGGGACAGGGAGGCACCTACGAGCAGTACTTC

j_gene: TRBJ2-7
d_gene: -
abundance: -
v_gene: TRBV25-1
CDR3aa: CASRSGGNSYEQYF
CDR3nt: TGTGCCAGCAGGTCTGGCGGGAACTCCTACGAGCAGTACTTC

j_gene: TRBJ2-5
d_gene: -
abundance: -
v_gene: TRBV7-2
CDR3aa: CASSLGIEETQYF
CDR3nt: TGTGCCAGCAGCTTAGGTATCGAAGAGACCCAGTACTTC

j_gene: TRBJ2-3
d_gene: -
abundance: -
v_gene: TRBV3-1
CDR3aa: CASSQSGTTDTQYF
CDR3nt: TGTGCCAGCAGCCAGTCAGGGACGACAGATACGCAGTATTTT

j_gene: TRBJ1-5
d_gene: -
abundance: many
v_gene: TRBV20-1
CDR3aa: CSARAGGEGQPQHF
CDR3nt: TGCAGTGCCCGAGCGGGGGGCGAGGGTCAGCCCCAGCATTTT

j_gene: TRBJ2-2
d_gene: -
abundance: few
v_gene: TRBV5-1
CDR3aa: CASSLGWGSNTGELFF
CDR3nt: TGCGCCAGCAGCTTGGGATGGGGCTCGAACACCGGGGAGCTGTTTTTT

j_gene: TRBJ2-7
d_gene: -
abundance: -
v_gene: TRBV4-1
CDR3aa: CASSQIRHGTYEQYF
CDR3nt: TGCGCCAGCAGCCAGATCAGACACGGGACCTACGAGCAGTACTTC

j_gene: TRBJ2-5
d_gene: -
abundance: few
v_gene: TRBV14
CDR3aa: CASSQEGAEQETQYF
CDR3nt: TGTGCCAGCAGCCAAGAAGGCGCGGAGCAAGAGACCCAGTACTTC

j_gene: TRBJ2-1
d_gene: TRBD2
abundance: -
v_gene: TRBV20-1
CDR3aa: CSARTSFYEQFF
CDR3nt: TGCAGTGCTCGGACTAGTTTCTATGAGCAGTTCTTC

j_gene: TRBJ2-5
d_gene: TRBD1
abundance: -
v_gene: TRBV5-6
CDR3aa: CASGRTGWETQYF
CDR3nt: TGTGCCAGCGGACGGACAGGGTGGGAGACCCAGTACTTC

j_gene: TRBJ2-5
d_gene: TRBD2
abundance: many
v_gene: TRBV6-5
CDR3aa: CASSYFGGVGQETQYF
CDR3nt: TGTGCCAGCAGTTACTTCGGGGGGGTAGGGCAAGAGACCCAGTACTTC

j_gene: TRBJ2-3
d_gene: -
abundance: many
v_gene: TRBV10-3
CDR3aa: CAISLRGEADTQYF
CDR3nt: TGTGCCATCAGTCTCCGGGGAGAGGCAGATACGCAGTATTTT

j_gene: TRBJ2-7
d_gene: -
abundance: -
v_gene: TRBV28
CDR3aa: CASSLGVTDSYEQYF
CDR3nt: TGTGCCAGCAGTTTAGGGGTCACAGACTCCTACGAGCAGTACTTC

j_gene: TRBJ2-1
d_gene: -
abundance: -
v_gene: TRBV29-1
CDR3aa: CSVDWAGDTEQFF
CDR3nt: TGCAGCGTTGACTGGGCGGGGGACACTGAGCAGTTCTTC

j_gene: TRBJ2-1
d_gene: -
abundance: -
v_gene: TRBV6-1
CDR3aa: CASSGTTGTPNYNEQFF
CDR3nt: TGTGCCAGCAGTGGAACTACCGGGACACCAAACTACAATGAGCAGTTCTTC

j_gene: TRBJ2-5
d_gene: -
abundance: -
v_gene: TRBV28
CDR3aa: CASGFQGETQYF
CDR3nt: TGTGCCAGCGGGTTCCAGGGTGAGACCCAGTACTTC

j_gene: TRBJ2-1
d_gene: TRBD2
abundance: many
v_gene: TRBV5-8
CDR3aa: CASSFSGGAHNEQFF
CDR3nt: TGTGCCAGCAGCTTTAGCGGGGGGGCACACAATGAGCAGTTCTTC

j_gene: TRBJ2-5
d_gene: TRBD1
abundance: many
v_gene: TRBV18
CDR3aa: CASSVNQGAGETQYF
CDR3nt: TGTGCCAGCTCAGTAAACCAGGGGGCCGGAGAGACCCAGTACTTC

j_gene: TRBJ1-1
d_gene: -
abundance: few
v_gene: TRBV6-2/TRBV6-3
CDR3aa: CASSYSSGYAIRRNTEAFF
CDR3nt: TGTGCCAGCAGTTACTCGTCGGGGTATGCTATCCGGAGGAACACTGAAGCTTTCTTT

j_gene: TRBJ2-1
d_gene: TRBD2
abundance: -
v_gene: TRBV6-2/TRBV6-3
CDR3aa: CASKGSSVFVAGEINEQFF
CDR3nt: TGTGCCAGCAAAGGGTCGAGCGTATTTGTAGCGGGGGAGATCAATGAGCAGTTCTTC

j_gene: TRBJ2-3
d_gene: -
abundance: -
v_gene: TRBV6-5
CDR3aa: CASSYNPRADTQYF
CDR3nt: TGTGCCAGCAGTTACAACCCCAGGGCAGATACGCAGTATTTT

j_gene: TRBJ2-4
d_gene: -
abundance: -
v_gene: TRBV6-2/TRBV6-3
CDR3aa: CASSVSKNIQYF
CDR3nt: TGTGCCAGCAGCGTATCAAAAAACATTCAGTACTTC

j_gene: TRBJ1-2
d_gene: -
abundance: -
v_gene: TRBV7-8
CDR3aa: CASSLPGAQDGYTF
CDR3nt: TGTGCCAGCAGCTTACCGGGGGCGCAAGATGGCTACACCTTC

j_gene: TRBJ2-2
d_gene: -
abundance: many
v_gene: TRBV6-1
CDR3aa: CAIQASVTGELFF
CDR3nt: TGTGCCATCCAGGCGAGCGTCACCGGGGAGCTGTTTTTT